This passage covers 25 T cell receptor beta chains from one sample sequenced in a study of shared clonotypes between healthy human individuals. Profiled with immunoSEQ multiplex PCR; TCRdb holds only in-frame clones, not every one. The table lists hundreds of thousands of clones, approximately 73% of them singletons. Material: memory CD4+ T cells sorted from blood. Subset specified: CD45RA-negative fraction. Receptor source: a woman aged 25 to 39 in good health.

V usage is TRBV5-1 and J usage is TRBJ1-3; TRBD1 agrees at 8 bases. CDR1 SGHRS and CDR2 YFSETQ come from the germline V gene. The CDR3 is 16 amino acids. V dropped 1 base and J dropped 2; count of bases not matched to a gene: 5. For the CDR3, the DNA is TGCGCCAGCAGCTTGCAGGGGGCAATAACTGGAAACACCATATATTTT. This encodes CASSLQGAITGNTIYF. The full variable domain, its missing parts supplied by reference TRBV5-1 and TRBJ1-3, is KAGVTQTPRYLIKTRGQQVTLSCSPISGHRSVSWYQQTPGQGLQFLFEYFSETQRNKGNFPGRFSGRQFSNSRSEMNVSTLELGDSALYLCASSLQGAITGNTIYFGEGSWLTVV.

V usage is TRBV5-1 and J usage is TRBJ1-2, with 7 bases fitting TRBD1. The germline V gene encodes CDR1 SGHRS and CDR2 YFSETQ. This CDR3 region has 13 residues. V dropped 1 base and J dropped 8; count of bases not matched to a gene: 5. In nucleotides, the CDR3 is TGCGCCAGCAGCTTGAGTCAGGGGGACGGCTACACCTTC. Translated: CASSLSQGDGYTF.

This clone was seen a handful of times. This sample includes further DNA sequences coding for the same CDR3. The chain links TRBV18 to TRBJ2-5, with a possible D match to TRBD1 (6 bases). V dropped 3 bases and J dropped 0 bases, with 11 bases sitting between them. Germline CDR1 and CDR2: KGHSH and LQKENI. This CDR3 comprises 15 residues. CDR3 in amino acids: CASSPRTAYQETQYF. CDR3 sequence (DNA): TGTGCCAGCTCACCTCGGACAGCGTACCAAGAGACCCAGTACTTC.

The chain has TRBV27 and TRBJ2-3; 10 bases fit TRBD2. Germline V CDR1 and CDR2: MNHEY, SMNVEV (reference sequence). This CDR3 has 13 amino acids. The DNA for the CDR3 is TGTGGCCTAGCGGGAGTAGGGGAAGATACGCAGTATTTT. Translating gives CGLAGVGEDTQYF.

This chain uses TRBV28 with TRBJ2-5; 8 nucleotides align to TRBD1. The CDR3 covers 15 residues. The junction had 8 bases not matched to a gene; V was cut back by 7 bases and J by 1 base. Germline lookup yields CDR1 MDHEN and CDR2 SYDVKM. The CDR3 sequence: CASMRQGLLQETQYF. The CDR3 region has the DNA TGTGCCAGCATGCGACAGGGGCTCCTCCAAGAGACCCAGTACTTC.

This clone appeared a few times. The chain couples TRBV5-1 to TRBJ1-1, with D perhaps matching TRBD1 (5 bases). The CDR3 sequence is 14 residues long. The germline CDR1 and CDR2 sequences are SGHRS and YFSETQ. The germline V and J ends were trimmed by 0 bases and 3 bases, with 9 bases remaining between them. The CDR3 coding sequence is TGCGCCAGCAGCTTGGTCTCGGGGGACACTGAAGCTTTCTTT. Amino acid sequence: CASSLVSGDTEAFF.

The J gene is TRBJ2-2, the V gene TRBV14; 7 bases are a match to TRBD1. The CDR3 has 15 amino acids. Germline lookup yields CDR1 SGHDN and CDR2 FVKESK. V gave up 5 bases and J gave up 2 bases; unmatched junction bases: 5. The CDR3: CASSTGTDNTGELFF. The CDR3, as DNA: TGTGCCAGCAGCACCGGGACAGACAACACCGGGGAGCTGTTTTTT.

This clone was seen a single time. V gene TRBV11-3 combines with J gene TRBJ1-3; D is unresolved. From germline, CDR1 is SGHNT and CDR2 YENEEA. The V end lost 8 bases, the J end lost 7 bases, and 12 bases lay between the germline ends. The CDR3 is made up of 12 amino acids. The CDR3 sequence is CASLGPRNTIYF. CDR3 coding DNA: TGTGCCAGCTTAGGGCCGAGGAACACCATATATTTT.

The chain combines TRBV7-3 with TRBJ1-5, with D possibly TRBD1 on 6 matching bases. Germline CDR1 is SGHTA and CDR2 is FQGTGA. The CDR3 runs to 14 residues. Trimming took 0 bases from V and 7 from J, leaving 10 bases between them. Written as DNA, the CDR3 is TGTGCCAGCAGCTTAACCTGGACAGCCCAGCCCCAGCATTTT. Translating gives CASSLTWTAQPQHF.

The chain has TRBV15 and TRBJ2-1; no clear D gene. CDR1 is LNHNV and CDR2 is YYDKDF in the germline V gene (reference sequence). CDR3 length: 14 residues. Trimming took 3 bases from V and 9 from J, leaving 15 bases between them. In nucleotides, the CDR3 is TGTGCCACCAGCAGTGGTCGTGGCTCCGGTGAGCAGTTCTTC. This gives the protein CATSSGRGSGEQFF.

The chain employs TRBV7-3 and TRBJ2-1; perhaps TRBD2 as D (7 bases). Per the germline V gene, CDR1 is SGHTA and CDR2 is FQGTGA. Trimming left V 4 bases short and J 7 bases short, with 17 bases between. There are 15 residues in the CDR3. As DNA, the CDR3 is TGTGCCAGCAGCTCCCAAGGGGGGGCGCGTAATGAGCAGTTCTTC. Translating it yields CASSSQGGARNEQFF.

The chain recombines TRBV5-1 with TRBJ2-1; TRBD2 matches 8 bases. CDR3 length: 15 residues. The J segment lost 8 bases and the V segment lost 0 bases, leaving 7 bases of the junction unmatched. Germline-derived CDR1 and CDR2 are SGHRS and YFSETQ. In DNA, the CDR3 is TGCGCCAGCAGCTTGGCTAGCGGGCCAAAGGATGAGCAGTTCTTC. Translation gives CASSLASGPKDEQFF.

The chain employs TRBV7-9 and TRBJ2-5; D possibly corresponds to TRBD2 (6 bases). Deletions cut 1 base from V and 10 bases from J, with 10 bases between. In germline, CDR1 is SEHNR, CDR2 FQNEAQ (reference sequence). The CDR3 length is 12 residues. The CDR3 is CASSLEGRGQYF. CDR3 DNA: TGTGCCAGCAGCTTAGAGGGGCGGGGCCAGTACTTC.

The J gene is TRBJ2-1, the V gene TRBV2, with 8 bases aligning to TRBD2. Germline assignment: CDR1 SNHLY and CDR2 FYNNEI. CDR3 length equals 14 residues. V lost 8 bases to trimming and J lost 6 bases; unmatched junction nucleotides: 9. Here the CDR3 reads CASVNGRAVNEQFF. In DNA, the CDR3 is TGTGCCAGCGTTAACGGGAGGGCCGTCAATGAGCAGTTCTTC.

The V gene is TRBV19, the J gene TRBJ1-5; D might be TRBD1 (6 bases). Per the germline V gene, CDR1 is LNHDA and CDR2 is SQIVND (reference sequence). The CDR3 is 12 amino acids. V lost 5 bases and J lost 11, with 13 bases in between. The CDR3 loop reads CASSEQGGSQHF. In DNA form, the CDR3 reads TGTGCCAGTAGTGAACAGGGTGGGTCCCAGCATTTT.

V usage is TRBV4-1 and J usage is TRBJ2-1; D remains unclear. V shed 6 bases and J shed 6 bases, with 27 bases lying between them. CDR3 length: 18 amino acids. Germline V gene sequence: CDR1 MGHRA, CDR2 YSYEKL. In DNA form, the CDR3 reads TGCGCCAGCAGTGGAAACCCACGGTTTAGGTCCGGCTTCAATGAGCAGTTCTTC. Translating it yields CASSGNPRFRSGFNEQFF.

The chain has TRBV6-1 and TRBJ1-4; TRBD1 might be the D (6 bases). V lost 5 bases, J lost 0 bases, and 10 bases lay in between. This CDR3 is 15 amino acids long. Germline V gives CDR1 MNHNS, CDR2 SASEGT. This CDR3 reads CASSTPGATNEKLFF. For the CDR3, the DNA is TGTGCCAGCAGTACTCCAGGGGCAACTAATGAAAAACTGTTTTTT.

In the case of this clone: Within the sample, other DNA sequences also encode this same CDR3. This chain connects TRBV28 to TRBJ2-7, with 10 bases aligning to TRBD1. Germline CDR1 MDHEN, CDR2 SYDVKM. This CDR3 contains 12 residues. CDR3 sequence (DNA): TGTGCTAGTAGGACAGGGGGCTACGAGCAGTACTTC. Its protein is CASRTGGYEQYF.

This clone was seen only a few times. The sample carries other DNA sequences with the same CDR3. The CDR3 bases are TGTGCCAGCAGTTTGTGGACAGGGGACACTGAAGCTTTCTTT. Translated, it gives CASSLWTGDTEAFF. The chain joins TRBV27 to TRBJ1-1; 9 bases are a match to TRBD1. The germline CDR1 and CDR2 sequences are MNHEY and SMNVEV (reference sequence). The CDR3 contains 14 residues. Unmatched junction bases numbered 2, after V lost 3 bases and J lost 3 bases.

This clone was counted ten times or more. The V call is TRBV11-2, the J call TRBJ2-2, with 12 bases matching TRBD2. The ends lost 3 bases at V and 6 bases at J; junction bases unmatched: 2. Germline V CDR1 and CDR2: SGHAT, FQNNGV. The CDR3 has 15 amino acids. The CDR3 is CASSLTSGSSGELFF. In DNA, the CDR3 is TGTGCCAGCAGCTTGACTAGCGGGAGCTCCGGGGAGCTGTTTTTT.

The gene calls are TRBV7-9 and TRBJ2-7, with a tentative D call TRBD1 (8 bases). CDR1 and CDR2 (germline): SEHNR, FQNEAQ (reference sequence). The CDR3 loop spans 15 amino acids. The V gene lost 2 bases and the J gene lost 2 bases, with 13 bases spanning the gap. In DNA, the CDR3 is TGTGCCAGCAGCTTAAAACAGGGGGGGCCCTACGAGCAGTACTTC. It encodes CASSLKQGGPYEQYF.

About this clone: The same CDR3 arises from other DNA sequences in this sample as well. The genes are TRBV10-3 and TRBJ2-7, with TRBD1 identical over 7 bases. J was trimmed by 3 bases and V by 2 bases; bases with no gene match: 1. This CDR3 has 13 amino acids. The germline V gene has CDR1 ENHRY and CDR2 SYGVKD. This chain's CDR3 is CAISERQGYEQYF. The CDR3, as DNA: TGTGCCATCAGTGAGCGACAGGGCTACGAGCAGTACTTC.

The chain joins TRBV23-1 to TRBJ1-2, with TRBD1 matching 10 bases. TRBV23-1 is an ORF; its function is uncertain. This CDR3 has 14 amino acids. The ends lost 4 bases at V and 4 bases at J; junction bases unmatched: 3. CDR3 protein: CASSPRDRGYGYTF. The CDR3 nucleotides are TGCGCCAGCAGTCCCCGGGACAGGGGCTATGGCTACACCTTC.

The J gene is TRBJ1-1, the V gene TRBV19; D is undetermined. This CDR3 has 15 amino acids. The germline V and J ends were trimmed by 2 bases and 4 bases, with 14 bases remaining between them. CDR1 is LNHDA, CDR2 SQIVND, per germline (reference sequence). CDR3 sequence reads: CASSIRRAIGTEAFF. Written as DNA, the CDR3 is TGTGCCAGTAGTATAAGGAGGGCTATCGGCACTGAAGCTTTCTTT.

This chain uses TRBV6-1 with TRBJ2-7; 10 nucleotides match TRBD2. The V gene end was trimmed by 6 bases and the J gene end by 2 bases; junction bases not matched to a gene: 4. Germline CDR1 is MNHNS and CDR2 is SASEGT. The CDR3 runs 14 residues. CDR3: CASSELAGPYEQYF. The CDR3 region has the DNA TGTGCCAGCAGCGAACTAGCGGGGCCCTACGAGCAGTACTTC.